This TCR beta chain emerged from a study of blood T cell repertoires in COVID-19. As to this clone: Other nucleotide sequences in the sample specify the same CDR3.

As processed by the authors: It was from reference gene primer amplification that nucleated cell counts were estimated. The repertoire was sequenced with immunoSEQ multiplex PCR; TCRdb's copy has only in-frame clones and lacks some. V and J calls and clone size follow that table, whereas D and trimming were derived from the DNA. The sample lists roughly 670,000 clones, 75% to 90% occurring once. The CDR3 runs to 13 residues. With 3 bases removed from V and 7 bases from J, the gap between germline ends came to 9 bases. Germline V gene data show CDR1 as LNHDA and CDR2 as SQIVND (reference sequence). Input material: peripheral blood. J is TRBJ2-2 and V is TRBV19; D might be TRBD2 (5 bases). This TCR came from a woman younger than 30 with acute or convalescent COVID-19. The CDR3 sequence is CASSIGGGGELFF. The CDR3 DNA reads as TGTGCCAGTAGTATTGGAGGAGGCGGGGAGCTGTTTTTT.